These 10 T cell receptor beta chains were sequenced from one sample in a study of blood T cell repertoires in COVID-19. The assay was immunoSEQ multiplex PCR, and TCRdb's table has in-frame clones only and misses some. The sample has some 260,000 clones; approximately 90% are singletons. Specimen: peripheral blood. The source of these receptors is a man younger than 30 with active or convalescent COVID-19.

The CDR3 DNA follows: TGTGCCTCCAACAGCGGGGGGACCGCCACAGATACGCAGTATTTT. It codes for CASNSGGTATDTQYF. The chain recombines TRBV30 with TRBJ2-3; 9 bases line up with TRBD2. After removal of 7 bases from V and 2 bases from J, the junction contained 10 bases not matched to a gene. Per germline, CDR1 GTSNPN and CDR2 SVGIG (reference sequence). CDR3 size: 15 residues.

The chain has TRBV7-9 and TRBJ2-1; 9 nucleotides match TRBD2. Germline V gives CDR1 SEHNR, CDR2 FQNEAQ (reference sequence). V lost 2 bases, J lost 9 bases, and 11 bases stayed unmatched. The CDR3 is 16 amino acids. The CDR3 nucleotides read TGTGCCAGCAGCTTAAACGCCGGGACTAGCATTTTTGAGCAGTTCTTC. Its translation is CASSLNAGTSIFEQFF.

This chain joins TRBV9 and TRBJ1-5; possible D gene TRBD1, 6 bases. V gave up 3 bases and J gave up 6 bases, with 16 bases separating them. Germline CDR1 SGDLS, CDR2 YYNGEE. The CDR3 sequence is 15 residues long. The CDR3 here is CASSAGGGIVQPQHF. The CDR3 DNA is TGTGCCAGCAGCGCGGGGGGCGGGATTGTTCAGCCCCAGCATTTT.

The chain employs TRBV4-3 and TRBJ2-2; perhaps TRBD2 as D (6 bases). Germline V gene sequence: CDR1 LGHNA, CDR2 YSLEER. The CDR3 is made up of 16 amino acids. V was trimmed by 8 bases and J by 3 bases, leaving 19 bases between them. In nucleotides, the CDR3 is TGCGCCAGCGCGGTTGGGAGCGGGTTGGACACCGGGGAGCTGTTTTTT. Translation: CASAVGSGLDTGELFF.

This rearrangement joins TRBV2 to TRBJ2-3; TRBD1 matches at 8 bases. The CDR3 extends over 15 amino acids. Germline V CDR1 and CDR2: SNHLY, FYNNEI. V lost 6 bases, J lost 6 bases, and 11 bases stayed unmatched. The CDR3 sequence is CASSLGQDPLDTQYF. The CDR3 DNA follows: TGTGCCAGCAGCCTGGGACAGGATCCCCTCGATACGCAGTATTTT.

The chain combines TRBV7-2 with TRBJ2-5; tentative D call: TRBD1 (6 bases). The CDR3 runs 14 residues. Trimming left V 2 bases short and J 3 bases short, with 10 bases between. The germline CDR1 and CDR2 sequences are SGHTA and FQGNSA. CDR3 DNA sequence: TGTGCCAGCAGCTTAATCGGACAGAAAGAGACCCAGTACTTC. It is translated as CASSLIGQKETQYF.

The chain recombines TRBV20-1 with TRBJ1-5; TRBD1 might be the D (5 bases). CDR1 is DFQATT and CDR2 is SNEGSKA in the germline V gene (reference sequence). This CDR3 comprises 14 residues. Trimming removed 3 bases at V and 1 base at J, with 10 bases between. The CDR3: CSASPGGSNQPQHF. CDR3 sequence (DNA): TGCAGTGCTAGTCCGGGGGGGAGCAATCAGCCCCAGCATTTT.

The chain recombines TRBV7-9 with TRBJ2-7, with 9 bases fitting TRBD1. Trimming cost V 6 bases and J 1 base; bases outside gene matches: 7. This CDR3 region has 15 residues. Per germline, CDR1 SEHNR and CDR2 FQNEAQ (reference sequence). The CDR3 bases are TGTGCCAGCAGTCATCCGGACAGGGGATCCTACGAGCAGTACTTC. Its translation: CASSHPDRGSYEQYF.

This sequence joins TRBV7-9 and TRBJ1-2, with D tentatively TRBD1 (5 bases). The CDR3 runs 15 residues. V lost 4 bases, J lost 2 bases, and 14 bases lay in between. Germline lookup yields CDR1 SEHNR and CDR2 FQNEAQ (reference sequence). The CDR3 DNA sequence: TGTGCCAGCAGCTCCGGACAAAACCTGAACTATGGCTACACCTTC. Its translation is CASSSGQNLNYGYTF.

The chain couples TRBV29-1 to TRBJ2-2; D remains unclear. The CDR3 consists of 11 residues. Between the trimmed V and J ends, which lost 5 bases and 4 bases, there was a span of 5 bases. The germline CDR1 and CDR2 sequences are SQVTM and ANQGSEA. Here the CDR3 DNA reads TGCAGCGTTTTCGGCACCGGGGAGCTGTTTTTT. It is translated as CSVFGTGELFF.